A single sample gave rise to the 24 T cell receptor beta chains below, sequenced in a study of beta chain features in type 1 diabetes. Study-level points and caveats: Researchers report that Type 1 diabetes patients had moderately but significantly shorter TCRB CDR3s across all four CD4+ subsets.

Of the isolated RNA, all was reverse transcribed, and so the sequenced material was expressed TCRB transcripts. Libraries were prepared by immunoSEQ multiplex PCR; TCRdb keeps only in-frame clonotypes and omits some of them. The table includes some 240,000 clones, under 20% detected once. For these TCRs, the target antigens are not known. Sequencing was carried out using naive CD4+ T cells from blood. These receptors all stem from a man younger than 40 with type 1 diabetes.

The V gene is TRBV29-1, the J gene TRBJ2-3; the D is unclear. CDR3 length equals 14 residues. Trimming left V 6 bases short and J 2 bases short, with 15 bases between. From germline, CDR1 is SQVTM and CDR2 ANQGSEA. The CDR3 sequence is CSVIWTLPTDTQYF. The CDR3 DNA sequence: TGCAGCGTGATATGGACCCTTCCCACAGATACGCAGTATTTT.

This clone was seen more than once but under ten times. The rearrangement uses TRBV30 and TRBJ1-1; D ambiguous. Trimming removed 8 bases from V and 1 base from J, with 14 bases in between. The CDR3 length is 13 residues. The germline V gene encodes CDR1 GTSNPN and CDR2 SVGIG (reference sequence). In nucleotides, the CDR3 is TGTGCCAAAGGAGGCGGCTGGAACACTGAAGCTTTCTTT. It yields the protein CAKGGGWNTEAFF.

This sequence joins TRBV13 and TRBJ2-6; D is uncertain. Germline lookup yields CDR1 PRHDT and CDR2 FYEKMQ (reference sequence). Trimming took off 5 bases at V and 4 bases at J, with 9 bases between the two ends. The CDR3 is 14 residues long. The CDR3 reads CASSPQQGANVLTF. DNA of the CDR3: TGTGCCAGCAGCCCCCAACAGGGGGCCAACGTCCTGACTTTC.

This clone was observed a handful of times. The rearrangement uses TRBV6-5 and TRBJ2-3, with TRBD2 identical over 9 bases. V was clipped by 2 bases and J by 3 bases; unmatched bases: 3. This CDR3 contains 15 residues. Germline values: CDR1 MNHEY, CDR2 SVGAGI. The CDR3 nucleotides read TGTGCCAGCAGTTACAGTCTAGCGGGAACAGATACGCAGTATTTT. This encodes CASSYSLAGTDTQYF.

Only a few counts were recorded for this clone. This chain links TRBV6-5 with TRBJ2-5, with no clear D. The CDR3 loop spans 16 amino acids. The germline CDR1 and CDR2 sequences are MNHEY and SVGAGI. V was cut by 0 bases and J by 4 bases, with 15 bases left in between. The CDR3 sequence is CASSYSKAALGETQYF. CDR3 coding DNA: TGTGCCAGCAGTTACTCGAAGGCGGCCTTGGGAGAGACCCAGTACTTC.

This clone was counted a few times. CDR3 sequence reads: CASSIQLAGAYEQYF. For the CDR3, the DNA is TGCGCCAGCAGCATTCAACTAGCGGGAGCCTACGAGCAGTACTTC. The J gene is TRBJ2-7, the V gene TRBV4-1; 11 bases map to TRBD2. CDR3 length equals 15 residues. Germline V lookup: CDR1 MGHRA, CDR2 YSYEKL. V trimming: 5 bases; J trimming: 2 bases; junction bases outside the gene matches: 5.

The chain uses TRBV7-2 and TRBJ2-1; D may correspond to TRBD1 or TRBD2 (6 bases each). Per germline, CDR1 SGHTA and CDR2 FQGNSA. The V and J ends lost 5 bases and 15 bases respectively, with 29 bases between them. This CDR3 has 16 amino acids. The CDR3 nucleotides are TGTGCCAGCAGCCCTACAGGAGGGCAGGGTCGGGGACATTGGTTCTTC. This codes for CASSPTGGQGRGHWFF.

In its sample, this clone was seen a few times. The chain is built from TRBV4-3 and TRBJ1-2, with a weak D call TRBD1 (6 bases). The V end lost 0 bases, the J end lost 5 bases, and 13 bases lay between the germline ends. The CDR3 contains 15 residues. Germline lookup yields CDR1 LGHNA and CDR2 YSLEER. CDR3 nucleotides: TGCGCCAGCAGCCAAGATGGGGGCAGCTCTTATGGCTACACCTTC. Translating gives CASSQDGGSSYGYTF.

This clone has only a few counts. The V gene is TRBV4-1, the J gene TRBJ2-3; 11 nucleotides align to TRBD2. Germline trimming cut 4 bases from V and 3 bases from J; bases unmatched to any gene: 6. The CDR3 is 16 residues long. Germline V lookup: CDR1 MGHRA, CDR2 YSYEKL. The CDR3 spells CASSRKVAGGTDTQYF. The CDR3 DNA reads as TGCGCCAGCAGCCGCAAGGTAGCGGGAGGGACAGATACGCAGTATTTT.

V is TRBV15 and J is TRBJ2-1; D is unclear. With 0 bases removed from V and 4 bases from J, the gap between germline ends came to 7 bases. The CDR3 consists of 14 residues. The V gene's germline CDR1 is LNHNV and CDR2 YYDKDF (reference sequence). CDR3 amino acids: CATSRDNGYNEQFF. Here the CDR3 DNA reads TGTGCCACCAGCAGAGATAATGGGTACAATGAGCAGTTCTTC.

This clone came up a few times. The chain links TRBV7-6 to TRBJ2-3; D is unclear. The V gene lost 2 bases and the J gene lost 3 bases, with 12 bases spanning the gap. The CDR3 runs 15 residues. CDR1 is SGHVS and CDR2 is FNYEAQ in the germline V gene. The CDR3: CASSLFGLRTDTQYF. CDR3 nucleotide sequence: TGTGCCAGCAGCTTATTCGGGCTGAGGACAGATACGCAGTATTTT. The whole variable domain, remainder taken from reference TRBV7-6 and TRBJ2-3, is GAGVSQSPRYKVTKRGQDVALRCDPISGHVSLYWYRQALGQGPEFLTYFNYEAQQDKSGLPNDRFSAERPEGSISTLTIQRTEQRDSAMYRCASSLFGLRTDTQYFGPGTRLTVL.

This clone was seen only a few times. This chain joins TRBV28 and TRBJ2-7; TRBD2 matches at 8 bases. V dropped 7 bases and J dropped 2; count of bases not matched to a gene: 7. Germline CDR1 MDHEN, CDR2 SYDVKM. The CDR3 runs 14 residues. The CDR3 nucleotides read TGTGCCAGCACATCGGGAGGGAAAGCCTACGAGCAGTACTTC. Translation: CASTSGGKAYEQYF.

To note about this clone: Other nucleotide sequences in the sample specify the same CDR3. The chain combines TRBV28 with TRBJ2-7; D uncertain. V was trimmed by 3 bases and J by 4 bases, leaving 4 bases between them. This CDR3 has 11 residues. In germline, CDR1 is MDHEN, CDR2 SYDVKM. CDR3 amino acids: CASSFGYEQYF. As DNA, the CDR3 is TGTGCCAGCAGTTTCGGTTACGAGCAGTACTTC.

This clone was counted a few times. This chain's CDR3 is CASSLWLNEQFF. The DNA for the CDR3 is TGCGCCAGCAGCTTGTGGCTAAATGAGCAGTTCTTC. The chain couples TRBV5-1 to TRBJ2-1; D is undetermined. The CDR3 is 12 amino acids. The V and J ends lost 1 base and 7 bases respectively, with 6 bases between them. Germline-derived CDR1 and CDR2 are SGHRS and YFSETQ.

This clone was observed a few times. The V call is TRBV2, the J call TRBJ1-4; D uncertain. Germline CDR1 is SNHLY and CDR2 is FYNNEI. The CDR3 has 14 amino acids. V was cut by 4 bases and J by 5 bases, with 11 bases left in between. The CDR3 region is CASSVRQLNEKLFF. For the CDR3, the DNA is TGTGCCAGCAGTGTACGGCAGTTAAATGAAAAACTGTTTTTT.

This chain's CDR3 is CSVEERERGNEQFF. Written as DNA, the CDR3 is TGCAGCGTTGAAGAACGGGAAAGGGGCAATGAGCAGTTCTTC. V and J are TRBV29-1 and TRBJ2-1; possibly TRBD1 or TRBD2 for D (5 bases each). The germline CDR1 and CDR2 sequences are SQVTM and ANQGSEA. The CDR3 covers 14 residues. V was pared by 0 bases and J by 6 bases, with 12 bases between.

This clone was seen a few times. The chain employs TRBV4-1 and TRBJ1-4; D is unresolved. The CDR3 is 13 amino acids. Germline CDR1 reads MGHRA; CDR2 reads YSYEKL. Trimming left V 1 base short and J 8 bases short, with 8 bases between. DNA for the CDR3: TGCGCCAGCAGCCAAGTATTATCCGAAAAACTGTTTTTT. Residues: CASSQVLSEKLFF.

In the case of this clone: This CDR3 is also generated by other DNA sequences in the sample. The chain has TRBV27 and TRBJ2-5; D not resolved. The CDR3 totals 11 residues. Germline V CDR1 and CDR2: MNHEY, SMNVEV (reference sequence). Trimming took 3 bases from V and 4 from J, leaving 3 bases between them. The CDR3 nucleotides read TGTGCCAGCAGTTTGGGAGAGACCCAGTACTTC. Encoded protein: CASSLGETQYF.

This clone was observed a few times. V and J are TRBV29-1 and TRBJ2-3; possible D gene TRBD2, 5 bases. The V end lost 6 bases, the J end lost 5 bases, and 12 bases lay between the germline ends. CDR3 length: 12 amino acids. CDR1 and CDR2 (germline): SQVTM, ANQGSEA. CDR3 DNA sequence: TGCAGCGTGGACTCCGGGCAAGATACGCAGTATTTT. It is translated as CSVDSGQDTQYF.

This clone was seen more than once but under ten times. The chain links TRBV28 to TRBJ2-3; D might be TRBD1 (6 bases). There are 15 residues in the CDR3. The V gene lost 5 bases and the J gene lost 2 bases, with 14 bases spanning the gap. Per the germline V gene, CDR1 is MDHEN and CDR2 is SYDVKM. Here the CDR3 DNA reads TGTGCCAGCAGTCCGACAGGTCCCCCCACAGATACGCAGTATTTT. Encoded protein: CASSPTGPPTDTQYF.

This rearrangement joins TRBV29-1 to TRBJ2-1, with unresolved D. CDR3 size: 12 residues. V lost 7 bases and J 1 base, leaving 8 bases between the germline ends. CDR1 is SQVTM, CDR2 ANQGSEA, per germline. The CDR3 region is CSAQRSYNEQFF. For the CDR3, the DNA is TGCAGCGCCCAAAGGTCCTACAATGAGCAGTTCTTC.

CDR3 coding DNA: TGTGCCAGCAGCTCCGGGACAGGGAGGTCAGATACGCAGTATTTT. This codes for CASSSGTGRSDTQYF. The chain couples TRBV7-3 to TRBJ2-3; 9 positions agree with TRBD1. V shed 4 bases, J shed 4 bases, and the junction held 6 bases outside the gene matches. CDR1 and CDR2 (germline): SGHTA, FQGTGA. There are 15 residues in the CDR3. The complete variable domain, with remaining parts taken from reference TRBV7-3 and TRBJ2-3, reads GAGVSQTPSNKVTEKGKYVELRCDPISGHTALYWYRQSLGQGPEFLIYFQGTGAADDSGLPNDRFFAVRPEGSVSTLKIQRTERGDSAVYLCASSSGTGRSDTQYFGPGTRLTVL.

This clone was seen a handful of times. This chain joins TRBV29-1 and TRBJ2-2; D possibly uses TRBD1 or TRBD2 (7 bases each). Trimming took 7 bases from V and 3 from J, leaving 21 bases between them. The CDR3 has 16 residues. The germline gives CDR1 SQVTM, CDR2 ANQGSEA. The CDR3 coding sequence is TGCAGCGCTATCCCAGCGGGACAGTTACACACCGGGGAGCTGTTTTTT. Translating gives CSAIPAGQLHTGELFF.

This clone showed up just a few times. The chain uses TRBV7-2 and TRBJ2-1, with 9 bases that match TRBD1. V shed 5 bases and J 4 bases; nucleotides not matched to a gene: 9. CDR3 size: 16 residues. Germline values: CDR1 SGHTA, CDR2 FQGNSA. CDR3 sequence: CASSPFSGQGYNEQFF. The CDR3 DNA reads TGTGCCAGCAGCCCCTTCTCGGGACAGGGTTACAATGAGCAGTTCTTC. The complete variable domain, with remaining parts taken from reference TRBV7-2 and TRBJ2-1, reads GAGVSQSPSNKVTEKGKDVELRCDPISGHTALYWYRQSLGQGLEFLIYFQGNSAPDKSGLPSDRFSAERTGGSVSTLTIQRTQQEDSAVYLCASSPFSGQGYNEQFFGPGTRLTVL.